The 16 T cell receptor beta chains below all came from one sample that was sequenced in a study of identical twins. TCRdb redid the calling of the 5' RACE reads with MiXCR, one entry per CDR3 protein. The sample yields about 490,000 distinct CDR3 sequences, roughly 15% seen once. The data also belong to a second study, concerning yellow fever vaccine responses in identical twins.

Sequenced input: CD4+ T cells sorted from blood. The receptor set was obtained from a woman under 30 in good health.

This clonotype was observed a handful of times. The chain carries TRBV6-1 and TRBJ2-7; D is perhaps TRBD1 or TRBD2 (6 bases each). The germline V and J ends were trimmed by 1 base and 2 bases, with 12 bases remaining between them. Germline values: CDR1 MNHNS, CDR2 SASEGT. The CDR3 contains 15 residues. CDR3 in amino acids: CASSEGPGAAYEQYF. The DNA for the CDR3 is TGTGCCAGCAGTGAAGGCCCGGGGGCAGCCTACGAGCAGTACTTC.

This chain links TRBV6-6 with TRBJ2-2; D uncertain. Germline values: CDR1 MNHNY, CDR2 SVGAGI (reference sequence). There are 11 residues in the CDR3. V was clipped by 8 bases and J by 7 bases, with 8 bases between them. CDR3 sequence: CASGPSGELFF. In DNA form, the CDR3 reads TGTGCCAGCGGCCCTAGCGGGGAGCTGTTTTTT.

CDR3 sequence reads: CASSDPGATYEQYF. CDR3 coding DNA: TGTGCCAGCAGTGACCCCGGGGCCACCTACGAGCAGTACTTC. This chain connects TRBV25-1 to TRBJ2-7; either TRBD1 or TRBD2 may supply D (5 bases each). Germline V CDR1 and CDR2: MGHDK, SYGVNS. The CDR3 covers 14 residues. The ends were cut back, 3 bases at V and 2 bases at J, with 11 bases in the middle.

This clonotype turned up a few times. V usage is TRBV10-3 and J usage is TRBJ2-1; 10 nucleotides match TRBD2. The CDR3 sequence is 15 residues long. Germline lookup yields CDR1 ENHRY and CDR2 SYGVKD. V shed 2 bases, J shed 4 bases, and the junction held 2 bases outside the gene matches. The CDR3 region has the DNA TGTGCCATCAGTGAGACTAGCGGGGCATACAATGAGCAGTTCTTC. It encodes CAISETSGAYNEQFF.

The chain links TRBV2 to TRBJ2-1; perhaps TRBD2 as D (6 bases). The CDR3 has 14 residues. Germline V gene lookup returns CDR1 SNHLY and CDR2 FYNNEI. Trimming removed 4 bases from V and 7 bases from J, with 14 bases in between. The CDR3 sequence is CASSVEGRRNEQFF. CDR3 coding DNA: TGTGCCAGCAGTGTGGAGGGCCGGAGAAATGAGCAGTTCTTC. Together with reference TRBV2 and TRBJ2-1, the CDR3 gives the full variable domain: EPEVTQTPSHQVTQMGQEVILRCVPISNHLYFYWYRQILGQKVEFLVSFYNNEISEKSEIFDDQFSVERPDGSNFTLKIRSTKLEDSAMYFCASSVEGRRNEQFFGPGTRLTVL.

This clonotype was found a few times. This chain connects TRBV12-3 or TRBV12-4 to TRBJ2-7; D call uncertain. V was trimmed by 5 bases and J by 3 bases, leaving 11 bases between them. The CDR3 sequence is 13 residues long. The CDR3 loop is CASSPLGIYEQYV. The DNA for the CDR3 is TGTGCCAGCAGTCCCCTGGGGATCTACGAGCAGTACGTC.

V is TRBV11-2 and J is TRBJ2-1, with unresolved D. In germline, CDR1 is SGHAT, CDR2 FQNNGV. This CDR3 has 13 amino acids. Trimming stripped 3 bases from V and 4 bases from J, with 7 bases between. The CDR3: CASSFAFYNEQFF. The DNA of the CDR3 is TGTGCCAGCAGCTTTGCCTTTTACAATGAGCAGTTCTTC.

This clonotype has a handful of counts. CDR3 nucleotides: TGTGCCAGCCAGGCCCCGAACACCGGGGAGCTGTTTTTT. Protein product: CASQAPNTGELFF. This chain connects TRBV13 to TRBJ2-2; D unclear. The CDR3 loop spans 13 amino acids. Germline lookup yields CDR1 PRHDT and CDR2 FYEKMQ (reference sequence). The V and J ends lost 8 bases and 0 bases respectively, with 7 bases between them.

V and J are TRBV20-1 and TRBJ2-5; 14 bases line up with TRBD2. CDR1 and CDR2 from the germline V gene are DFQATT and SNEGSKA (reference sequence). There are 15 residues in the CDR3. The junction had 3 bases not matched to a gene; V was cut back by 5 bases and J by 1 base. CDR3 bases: TGCAGTGCTGGGGGACTAGCGGGGGCCCAAGAGACCCAGTACTTC. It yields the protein CSAGGLAGAQETQYF.

CDR3 DNA sequence: TGTGCCAGCAGTATAGACAGGGGAAATTACGAGCAGTACGTC. Translated, it gives CASSIDRGNYEQYV. V and J are TRBV28 and TRBJ2-7, with 8 positions matching TRBD1. In germline, CDR1 is MDHEN, CDR2 SYDVKM. The CDR3 has 14 residues. V gave up 5 bases and J gave up 4 bases; unmatched junction bases: 7.

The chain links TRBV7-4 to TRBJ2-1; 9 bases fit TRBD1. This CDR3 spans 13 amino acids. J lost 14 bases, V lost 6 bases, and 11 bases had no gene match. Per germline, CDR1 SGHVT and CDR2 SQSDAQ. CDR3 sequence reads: CASRLLTGGIEFF. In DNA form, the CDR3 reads TGTGCCAGCAGGTTGCTGACAGGGGGTATTGAGTTCTTC.

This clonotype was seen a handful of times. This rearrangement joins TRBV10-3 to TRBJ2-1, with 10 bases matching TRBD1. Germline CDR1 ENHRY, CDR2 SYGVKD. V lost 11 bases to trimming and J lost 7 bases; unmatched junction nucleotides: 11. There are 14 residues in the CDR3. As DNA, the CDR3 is TGTGCCGTCCTAGGACAGGGGGTGCCAAATGAGCAGTTCTTC. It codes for CAVLGQGVPNEQFF.

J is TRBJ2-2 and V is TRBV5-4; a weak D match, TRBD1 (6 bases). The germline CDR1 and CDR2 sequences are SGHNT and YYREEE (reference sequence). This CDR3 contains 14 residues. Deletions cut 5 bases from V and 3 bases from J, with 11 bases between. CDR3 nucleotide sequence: TGTGCCAGCAGTCAGACAGGATACACCGGGGAGCTGTTTTTT. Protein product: CASSQTGYTGELFF.

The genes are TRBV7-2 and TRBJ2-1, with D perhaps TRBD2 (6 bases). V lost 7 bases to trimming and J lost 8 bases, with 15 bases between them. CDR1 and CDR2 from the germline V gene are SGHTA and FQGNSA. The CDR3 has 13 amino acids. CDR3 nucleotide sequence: TGTGCCAGCAATAGATGGGGGGTGGATGAGCAGTTCTTC. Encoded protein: CASNRWGVDEQFF.

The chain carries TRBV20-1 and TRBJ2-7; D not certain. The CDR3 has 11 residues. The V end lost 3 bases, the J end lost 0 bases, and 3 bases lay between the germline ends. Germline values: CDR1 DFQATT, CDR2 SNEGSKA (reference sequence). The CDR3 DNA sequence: TGCAGTGCTAGTAGCTCCTACGAGCAGTACTTC. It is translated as CSASSSYEQYF.

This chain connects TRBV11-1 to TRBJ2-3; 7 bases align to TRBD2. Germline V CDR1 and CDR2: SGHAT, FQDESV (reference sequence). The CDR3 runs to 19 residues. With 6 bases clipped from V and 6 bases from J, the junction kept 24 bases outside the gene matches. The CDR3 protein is CASRAGEGRDPIRGDTQYF. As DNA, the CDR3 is TGTGCCAGCAGGGCCGGGGAGGGCCGGGACCCAATCAGAGGGGATACGCAGTATTTT.